The clone carrying this T cell receptor beta chain was counted once. As yet, its antigen is unknown. The sample is drawn from a study of T cell responses to AZD1222 COVID-19 vaccine. This table comes from immunoSEQ multiplex PCR, and its TCRdb copy is limited to in-frame clones, with some not included. The repertoire consists of 100,000 to 150,000 clones, with around 93% occurring once and the leading ten covering 4% to 6%. Findings and caveats of the study: Just 5 to 7 AZD1222 recipients were seropositive at baseline. There were mostly white British donors and more females than males, and clonal diversity was possibly underestimated. Spike regions recognized by vaccine-associated CD4 TCRs spanned the protein, led by 160-218 and 743-854.

The TCR originated in an adult who received the AZD1222 COVID-19 vaccine. The sequenced sample was peripheral blood, obtained 28 days after the second AZD1222 dose.

CDR3 loop: CASSIGDRPYGYTF. CDR3 coding DNA: TGTGCCAGTAGTATAGGGGACAGACCCTATGGCTACACCTTC. The rearrangement links TRBV19 to TRBJ1-2; TRBD1 aligns across 7 bases. This CDR3 contains 14 residues. CDR1 LNHDA and CDR2 SQIVND come from the germline V gene (reference sequence). With 1 base clipped from V and 4 bases from J, the junction kept 3 bases outside the gene matches.